Many counts were recorded for the clone carrying this T cell receptor beta chain. The data are from a study of T-cell reconstitution after alpha-beta-depleted transplantation in children. The germline V gene encodes CDR1 SGHRS and CDR2 YFSETQ. This CDR3 has 14 residues. V lost 4 bases and J lost 4, with 12 bases in between. Unique molecular identifiers were incorporated into the prepared TCRbeta library. TCRdb reanalysed the PCR reads using MiXCR and keeps one entry per CDR3 protein. There are about 110,000 distinct CDR3 sequences in the sample; 10% to 13% occur only once, and 8% lies in the top ten. The material was PBMCs from the stem cell graft donor, obtained from the stem cell graft. The chain recombines TRBV5-1 with TRBJ1-3, with D possibly matching TRBD1 (5 bases). This TCR derives from a human donor who donated a stem cell graft to a child with acute lymphoblastic leukemia. The CDR3 is CASSLGGNGNTIYF. For the CDR3, the DNA is TGCGCCAGCAGCCTCGGGGGGAACGGAAACACCATATATTTT.